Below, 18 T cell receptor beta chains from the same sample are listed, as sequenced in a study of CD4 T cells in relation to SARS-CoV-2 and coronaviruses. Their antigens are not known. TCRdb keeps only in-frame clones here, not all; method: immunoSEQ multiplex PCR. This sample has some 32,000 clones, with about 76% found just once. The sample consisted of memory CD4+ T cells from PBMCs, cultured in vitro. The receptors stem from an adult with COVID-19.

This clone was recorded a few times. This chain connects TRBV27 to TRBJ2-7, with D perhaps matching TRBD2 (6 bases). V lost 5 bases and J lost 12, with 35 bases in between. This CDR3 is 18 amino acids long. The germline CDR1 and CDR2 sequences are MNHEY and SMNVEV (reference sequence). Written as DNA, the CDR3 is TGTGCCAGCAGTCCAATAGGCCCCGCTGGGGGGTTGGTTTTGATTCGGTACTTC. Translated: CASSPIGPAGGLVLIRYF.

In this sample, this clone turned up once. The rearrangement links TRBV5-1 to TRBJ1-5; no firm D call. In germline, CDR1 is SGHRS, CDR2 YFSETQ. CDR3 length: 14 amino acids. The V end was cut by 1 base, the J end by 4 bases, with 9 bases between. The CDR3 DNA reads TGCGCCAGCAGCTTGAGAGGCGGAAATCAGCCCCAGCATTTT. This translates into CASSLRGGNQPQHF.

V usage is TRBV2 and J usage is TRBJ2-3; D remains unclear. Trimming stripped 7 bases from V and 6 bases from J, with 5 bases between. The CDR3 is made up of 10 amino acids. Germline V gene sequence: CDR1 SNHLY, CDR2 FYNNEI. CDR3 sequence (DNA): TGTGCCAGCATGCGCGATACGCAGTATTTT. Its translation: CASMRDTQYF.

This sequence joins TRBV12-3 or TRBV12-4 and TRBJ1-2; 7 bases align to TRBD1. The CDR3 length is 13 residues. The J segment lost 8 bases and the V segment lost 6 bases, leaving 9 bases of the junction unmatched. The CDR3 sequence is CASSTGQSRGYTF. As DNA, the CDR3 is TGTGCCAGCAGCACGGGACAGTCACGGGGCTACACCTTC.

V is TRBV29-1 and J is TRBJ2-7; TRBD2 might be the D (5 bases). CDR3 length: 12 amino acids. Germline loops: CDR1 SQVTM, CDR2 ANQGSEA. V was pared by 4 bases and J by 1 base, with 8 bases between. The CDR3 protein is CSVGRGSYEQYF. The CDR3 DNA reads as TGCAGCGTTGGTCGAGGGTCCTACGAGCAGTACTTC.

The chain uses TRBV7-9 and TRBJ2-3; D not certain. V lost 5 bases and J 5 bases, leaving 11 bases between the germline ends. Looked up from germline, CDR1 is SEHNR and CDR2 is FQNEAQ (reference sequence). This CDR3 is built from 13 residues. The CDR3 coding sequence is TGTGCCAGCAGCGTACTACAGAGAGATACGCAGTATTTT. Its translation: CASSVLQRDTQYF.

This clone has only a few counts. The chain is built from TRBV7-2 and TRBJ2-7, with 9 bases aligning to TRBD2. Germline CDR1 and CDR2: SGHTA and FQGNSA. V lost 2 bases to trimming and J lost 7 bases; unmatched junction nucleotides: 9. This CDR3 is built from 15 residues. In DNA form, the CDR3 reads TGTGCCAGCAGCTTATCGTATAGCGGGAGTGGGGAGCAGTACTTC. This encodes CASSLSYSGSGEQYF. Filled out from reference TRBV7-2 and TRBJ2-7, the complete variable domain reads GAGVSQSPSNKVTEKGKDVELRCDPISGHTALYWYRQSLGQGLEFLIYFQGNSAPDKSGLPSDRFSAERTGGSVSTLTIQRTQQEDSAVYLCASSLSYSGSGEQYFGPGTRLTVT.

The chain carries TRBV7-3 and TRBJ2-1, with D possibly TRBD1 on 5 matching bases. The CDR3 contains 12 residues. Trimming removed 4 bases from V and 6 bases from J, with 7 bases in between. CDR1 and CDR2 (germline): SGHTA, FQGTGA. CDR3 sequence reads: CASSSTGNEQFF. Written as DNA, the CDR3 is TGTGCCAGCAGCTCCACAGGCAATGAGCAGTTCTTC.

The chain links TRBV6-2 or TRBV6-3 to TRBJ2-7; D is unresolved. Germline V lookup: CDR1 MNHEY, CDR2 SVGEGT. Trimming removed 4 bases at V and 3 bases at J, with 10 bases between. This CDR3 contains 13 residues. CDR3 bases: TGTGCCAGCAGTTTTGCCCGCAGCTACGAGCAGTACTTC. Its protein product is CASSFARSYEQYF.

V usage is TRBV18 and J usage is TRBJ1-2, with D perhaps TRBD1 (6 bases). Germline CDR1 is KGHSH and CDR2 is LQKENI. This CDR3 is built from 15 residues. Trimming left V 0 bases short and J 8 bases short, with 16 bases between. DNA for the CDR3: TGTGCCAGCTCACCACCTTCTCCAGGGGCTTTAGGCTACACCTTC. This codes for CASSPPSPGALGYTF.

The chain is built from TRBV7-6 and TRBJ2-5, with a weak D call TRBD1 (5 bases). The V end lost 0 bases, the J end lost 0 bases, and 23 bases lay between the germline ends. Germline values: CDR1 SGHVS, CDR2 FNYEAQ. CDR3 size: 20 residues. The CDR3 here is CASSLAGLDLHQGNQETQYF. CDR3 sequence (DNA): TGTGCCAGCAGCTTAGCGGGGCTTGACTTACACCAAGGGAACCAAGAGACCCAGTACTTC.

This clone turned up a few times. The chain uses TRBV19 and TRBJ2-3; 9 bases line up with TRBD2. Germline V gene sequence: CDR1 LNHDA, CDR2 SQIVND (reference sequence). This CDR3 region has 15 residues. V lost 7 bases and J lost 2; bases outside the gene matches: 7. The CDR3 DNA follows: TGTGCCAGTAACCCGGGGACTAGCTCCACAGATACGCAGTATTTT. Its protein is CASNPGTSSTDTQYF.

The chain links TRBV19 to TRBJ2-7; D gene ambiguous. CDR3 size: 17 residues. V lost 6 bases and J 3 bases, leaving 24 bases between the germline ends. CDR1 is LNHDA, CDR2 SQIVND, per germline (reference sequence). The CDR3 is CASSSIPGKRSNYEQYF. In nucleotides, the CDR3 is TGTGCCAGTAGCTCGATTCCGGGCAAAAGGTCGAACTACGAGCAGTACTTC.

DNA for the CDR3: TGTGCCAGCAGTTTATCGTTGGGACAGGTTGTCTTGGGCGGCTACACCTTC. Its translation is CASSLSLGQVVLGGYTF. The chain combines TRBV27 with TRBJ1-2; 8 bases line up with TRBD1. The germline gives CDR1 MNHEY, CDR2 SMNVEV (reference sequence). The CDR3 covers 17 residues. V was pared by 0 bases and J by 8 bases, with 14 bases of the junction left unmatched.

CDR3 region: CASSPGTSGSSYEQYF. The CDR3 DNA reads as TGCGCCAGCAGCCCGGGGACTAGCGGGTCCTCCTACGAGCAGTACTTC. This chain connects TRBV5-1 to TRBJ2-7; TRBD2 aligns across 12 bases. The ends lost 4 bases at V and 0 bases at J; junction bases unmatched: 5. The CDR3 is 16 residues long. CDR1 SGHRS and CDR2 YFSETQ come from the germline V gene.

In DNA, the CDR3 is TGTGCCAGCAGCTTAGTATCCCTACTCCTGAACACCGGGGAGCTGTTTTTT. It is translated as CASSLVSLLLNTGELFF. The chain links TRBV7-8 to TRBJ2-2; D is unresolved. Trimming cost V 1 base and J 1 base, with 13 bases left between them. Germline V CDR1 and CDR2: SGHVS, FQNEAQ. The CDR3 spans 17 residues.

CDR3: CASSRGGEQFF. The CDR3 DNA follows: TGCGCCAGCAGCCGCGGGGGCGAGCAGTTCTTC. The chain carries TRBV5-1 and TRBJ2-1; the D gene is possibly TRBD2 (7 bases). This CDR3 spans 11 amino acids. The germline gives CDR1 SGHRS, CDR2 YFSETQ. The V end was cut by 4 bases, the J end by 10 bases, with 9 bases between.

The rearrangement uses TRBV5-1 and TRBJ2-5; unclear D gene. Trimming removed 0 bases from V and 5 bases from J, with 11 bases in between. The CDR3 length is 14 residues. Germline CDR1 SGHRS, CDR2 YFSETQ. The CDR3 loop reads CASSLDPARETQYF. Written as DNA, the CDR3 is TGCGCCAGCAGCTTGGATCCAGCACGGGAGACCCAGTACTTC. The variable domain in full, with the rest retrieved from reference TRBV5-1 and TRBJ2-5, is KAGVTQTPRYLIKTRGQQVTLSCSPISGHRSVSWYQQTPGQGLQFLFEYFSETQRNKGNFPGRFSGRQFSNSRSEMNVSTLELGDSALYLCASSLDPARETQYFGPGTRLLVL.